Detailed here is one T cell receptor (beta chain). The data were obtained in a study of PD-1 blockade in mismatch repair-deficient tumors. Generated by immunoSEQ multiplex PCR, the TCRdb table keeps only in-frame clones and is missing some. The sample lists roughly 110,000 clones, over 60% seen once, with less than 5.5% in the top ten. This CDR3 is 16 amino acids long. The germline gives CDR1 SGHTA, CDR2 FQGNSA. Trimming removed 2 bases from V and 7 bases from J; junction bases left unmatched: 6. The receptor's source is an adult with mismatch repair-deficient cancer. V usage is TRBV7-2 and J usage is TRBJ2-1, with TRBD2 matching over 12 bases. Sequenced here: peripheral blood, sampled roughly 13 months after starting pembrolizumab. CDR3 region: CASSLRLAGVTNEQFF. Here the CDR3 DNA reads TGTGCCAGCAGCTTAAGACTAGCGGGAGTAACGAATGAGCAGTTCTTC.